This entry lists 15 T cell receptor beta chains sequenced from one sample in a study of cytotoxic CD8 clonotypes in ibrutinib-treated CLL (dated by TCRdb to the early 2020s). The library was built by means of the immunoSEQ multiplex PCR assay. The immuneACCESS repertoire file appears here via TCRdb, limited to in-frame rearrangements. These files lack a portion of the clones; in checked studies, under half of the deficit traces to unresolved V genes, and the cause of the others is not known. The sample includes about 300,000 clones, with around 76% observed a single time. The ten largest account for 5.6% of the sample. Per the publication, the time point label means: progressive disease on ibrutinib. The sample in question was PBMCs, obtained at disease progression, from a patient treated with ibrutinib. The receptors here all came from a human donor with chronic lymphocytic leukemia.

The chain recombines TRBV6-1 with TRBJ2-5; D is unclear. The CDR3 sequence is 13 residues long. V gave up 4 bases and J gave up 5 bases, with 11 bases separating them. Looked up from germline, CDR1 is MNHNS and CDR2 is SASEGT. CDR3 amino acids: CASSASRWETQYF. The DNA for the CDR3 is TGTGCCAGCAGTGCCTCGAGGTGGGAGACCCAGTACTTC.

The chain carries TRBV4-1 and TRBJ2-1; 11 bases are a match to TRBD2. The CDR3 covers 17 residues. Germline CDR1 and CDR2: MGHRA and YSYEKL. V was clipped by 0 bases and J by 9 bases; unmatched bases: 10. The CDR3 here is CASSQDPVAGGIREQFF. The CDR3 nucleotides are TGCGCCAGCAGCCAAGATCCCGTAGCGGGAGGGATACGTGAGCAGTTCTTC.

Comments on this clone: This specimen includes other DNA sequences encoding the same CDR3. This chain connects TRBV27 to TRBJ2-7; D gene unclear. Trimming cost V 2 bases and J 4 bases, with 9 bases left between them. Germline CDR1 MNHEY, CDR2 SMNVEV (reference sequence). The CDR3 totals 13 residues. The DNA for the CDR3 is TGTGCCAGCAGTTTAAGAACCGGATACGAGCAGTACTTC. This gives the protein CASSLRTGYEQYF.

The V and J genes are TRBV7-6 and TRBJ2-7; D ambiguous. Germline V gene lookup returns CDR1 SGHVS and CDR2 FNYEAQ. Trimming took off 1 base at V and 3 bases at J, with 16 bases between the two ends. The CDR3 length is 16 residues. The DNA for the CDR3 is TGTGCCAGCAGCTTAGGGCTTAAGGGCAGTGTCTACGAGCAGTACTTC. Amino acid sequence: CASSLGLKGSVYEQYF. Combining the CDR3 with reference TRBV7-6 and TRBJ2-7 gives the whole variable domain GAGVSQSPRYKVTKRGQDVALRCDPISGHVSLYWYRQALGQGPEFLTYFNYEAQQDKSGLPNDRFSAERPEGSISTLTIQRTEQRDSAMYRCASSLGLKGSVYEQYFGPGTRLTVT.

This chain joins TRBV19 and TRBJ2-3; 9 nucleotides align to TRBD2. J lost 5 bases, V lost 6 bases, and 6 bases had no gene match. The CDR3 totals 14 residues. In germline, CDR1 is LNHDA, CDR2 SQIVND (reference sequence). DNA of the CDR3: TGTGCCAGTAGAGAGCGGGGGGCGGTAGATACGCAGTATTTT. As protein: CASRERGAVDTQYF.

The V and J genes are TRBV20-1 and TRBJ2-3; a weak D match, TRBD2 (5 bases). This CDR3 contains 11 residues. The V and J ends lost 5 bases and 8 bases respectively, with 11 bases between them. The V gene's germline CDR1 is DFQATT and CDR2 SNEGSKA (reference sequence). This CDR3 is CSAFIGGTQYF. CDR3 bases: TGCAGTGCTTTCATTGGAGGTACGCAGTATTTT.

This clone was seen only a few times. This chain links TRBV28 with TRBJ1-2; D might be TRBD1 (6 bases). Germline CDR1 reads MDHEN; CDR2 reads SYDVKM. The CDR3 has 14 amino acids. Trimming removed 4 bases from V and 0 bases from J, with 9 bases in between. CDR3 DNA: TGTGCCAGCAGTTCGAACAGGGCTAACTATGGCTACACCTTC. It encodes CASSSNRANYGYTF.

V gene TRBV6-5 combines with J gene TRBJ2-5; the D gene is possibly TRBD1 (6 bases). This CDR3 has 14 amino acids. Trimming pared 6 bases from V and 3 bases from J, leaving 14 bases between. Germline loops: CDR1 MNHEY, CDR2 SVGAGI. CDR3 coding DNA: TGTGCCAGCAGCACTGGACAGTTGAAAGAGACCCAGTACTTC. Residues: CASSTGQLKETQYF.

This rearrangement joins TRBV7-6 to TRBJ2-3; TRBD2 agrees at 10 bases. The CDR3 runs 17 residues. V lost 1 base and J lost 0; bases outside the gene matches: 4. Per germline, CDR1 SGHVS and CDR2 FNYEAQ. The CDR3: CASSLVAGGISTDTQYF. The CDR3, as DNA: TGTGCCAGCAGCTTAGTAGCGGGGGGCATCAGCACAGATACGCAGTATTTT. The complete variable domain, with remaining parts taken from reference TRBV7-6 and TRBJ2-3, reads GAGVSQSPRYKVTKRGQDVALRCDPISGHVSLYWYRQALGQGPEFLTYFNYEAQQDKSGLPNDRFSAERPEGSISTLTIQRTEQRDSAMYRCASSLVAGGISTDTQYFGPGTRLTVL.

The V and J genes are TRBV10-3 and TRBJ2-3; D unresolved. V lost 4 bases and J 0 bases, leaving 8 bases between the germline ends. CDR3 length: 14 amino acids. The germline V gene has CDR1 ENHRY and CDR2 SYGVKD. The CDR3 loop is CAISGEGSTDTQYF. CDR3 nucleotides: TGTGCCATCAGTGGGGAAGGGAGCACAGATACGCAGTATTTT.

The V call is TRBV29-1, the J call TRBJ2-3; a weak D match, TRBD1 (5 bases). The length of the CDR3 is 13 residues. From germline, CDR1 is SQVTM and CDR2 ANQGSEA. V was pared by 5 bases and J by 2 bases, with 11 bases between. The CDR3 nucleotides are TGCAGCGTTCCTGCCAGGGTCACAGATACGCAGTATTTT. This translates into CSVPARVTDTQYF.

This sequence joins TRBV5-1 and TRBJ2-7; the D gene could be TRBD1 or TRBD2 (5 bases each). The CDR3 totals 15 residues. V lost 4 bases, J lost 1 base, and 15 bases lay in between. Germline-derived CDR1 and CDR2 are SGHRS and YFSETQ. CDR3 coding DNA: TGCGCCAGCAGCCTCACCGGGACCTTTTCCTACGAGCAGTACTTC. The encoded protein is CASSLTGTFSYEQYF.

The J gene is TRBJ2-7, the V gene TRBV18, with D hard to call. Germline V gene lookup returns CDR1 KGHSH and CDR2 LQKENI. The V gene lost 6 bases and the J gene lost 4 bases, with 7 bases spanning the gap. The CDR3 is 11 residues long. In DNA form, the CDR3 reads TGTGCCAGCTCTCCAATGTACGAGCAGTACTTC. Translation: CASSPMYEQYF.

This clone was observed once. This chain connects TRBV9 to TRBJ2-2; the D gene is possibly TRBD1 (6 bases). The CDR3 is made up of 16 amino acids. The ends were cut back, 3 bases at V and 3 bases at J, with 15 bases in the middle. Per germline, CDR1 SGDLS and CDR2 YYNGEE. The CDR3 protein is CASSARRGQYTGELFF. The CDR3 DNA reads TGTGCCAGCAGCGCGAGACGAGGACAGTACACCGGGGAGCTGTTTTTT.

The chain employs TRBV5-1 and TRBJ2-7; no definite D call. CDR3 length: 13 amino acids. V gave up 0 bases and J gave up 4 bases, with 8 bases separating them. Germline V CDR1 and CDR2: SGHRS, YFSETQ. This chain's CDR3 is CASSLVGRYEQYF. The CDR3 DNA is TGCGCCAGCAGCTTGGTCGGCCGTTACGAGCAGTACTTC.